The 17 T cell receptor beta chains listed next were all sequenced from one sample in a study of blood T cell repertoires in COVID-19. Some clones are missing from TCRdb's copy, which holds only in-frame ones; the method was immunoSEQ multiplex PCR. The sample consists of about 220,000 clones, roughly four fifths of them appearing once. Sequencing input: PBMCs or T cells enriched from blood (not recorded which). All receptors come from a woman between 55 and 75 years old who had recovered from COVID-19.

The CDR3, as DNA: TGTGCCAGCTGTCCGTTTAGCCGGTCGGAGACCCAGTACTTC. This codes for CASCPFSRSETQYF. The V gene is TRBV5-6, the J gene TRBJ2-5, with D uncertain. The CDR3 totals 14 residues. Trimming removed 7 bases from V and 5 bases from J, with 18 bases in between. Germline CDR1 and CDR2: SGHDT and YYEEEE.

This clone was seen more than once but under ten times. The chain employs TRBV28 and TRBJ2-7, with a weak D call TRBD1 (6 bases). This CDR3 has 12 amino acids. V lost 7 bases, J lost 9 bases, and 16 bases lay in between. The germline CDR1 and CDR2 sequences are MDHEN and SYDVKM. The CDR3 bases are TGTGCCAGCACCCCCCCCAGGGGCCCGCAGTACTTC. Amino acid sequence: CASTPPRGPQYF. Full variable domain (outside the CDR3, taken from reference TRBV28 and TRBJ2-7): DVKVTQSSRYLVKRTGEKVFLECVQDMDHENMFWYRQDPGLGLRLIYFSYDVKMKEKGDIPEGYSVSREKKERFSLILESASTNQTSMYLCASTPPRGPQYFGPGTRLTVT.

CDR3 sequence (DNA): TGCGCCAGCAGCCAAGGGCGGGGACAGGGTTGGTCACCCCTCCACTTT. This sequence encodes CASSQGRGQGWSPLHF. The chain carries TRBV4-1 and TRBJ1-6; TRBD1 aligns across 9 bases. V lost 1 base to trimming and J lost 10 bases; unmatched junction nucleotides: 8. This CDR3 is built from 16 residues. CDR1 and CDR2 (germline): MGHRA, YSYEKL.

In regard to this clone: The sample has other DNA sequences that encode this CDR3 too. The chain uses TRBV7-3 and TRBJ1-1; D possibly corresponds to TRBD1 (6 bases). CDR3 length: 13 amino acids. The germline CDR1 and CDR2 sequences are SGHTA and FQGTGA. V dropped 5 bases and J dropped 1 base, with 8 bases sitting between them. CDR3 amino acids: CASSPQGNTEAFF. The DNA of the CDR3 is TGTGCCAGCAGCCCACAGGGGAACACTGAAGCTTTCTTT. Complete variable domain (other parts from reference TRBV7-3 and TRBJ1-1): GAGVSQTPSNKVTEKGKYVELRCDPISGHTALYWYRQSLGQGPEFLIYFQGTGAADDSGLPNDRFFAVRPEGSVSTLKIQRTERGDSAVYLCASSPQGNTEAFFGQGTRLTVV.

The gene calls are TRBV5-4 and TRBJ1-3, with D uncertain. Germline values: CDR1 SGHNT, CDR2 YYREEE (reference sequence). CDR3 size: 13 residues. With 4 bases removed from V and 7 bases from J, the gap between germline ends came to 12 bases. The CDR3 loop is CASSREMSNTIYF. Here the CDR3 DNA reads TGTGCCAGCAGCCGCGAAATGAGTAACACCATATATTTT.

The J gene is TRBJ1-2, the V gene TRBV19; D is undetermined. This CDR3 has 13 residues. Trimming removed 8 bases at V and 0 bases at J, with 10 bases between. CDR1 and CDR2 from the germline V gene are LNHDA and SQIVND (reference sequence). The CDR3 loop reads CASEPGTNYGYTF. CDR3 DNA sequence: TGTGCCAGTGAGCCCGGGACTAACTATGGCTACACCTTC.

J is TRBJ2-3 and V is TRBV9; D gene unclear. The V end was cut by 0 bases, the J end by 5 bases, with 13 bases between. The CDR3 has 15 residues. The V gene's germline CDR1 is SGDLS and CDR2 YYNGEE. CDR3 sequence reads: CASSVEPGSGDTQYF. The DNA for the CDR3 is TGTGCCAGCAGCGTAGAGCCCGGTTCCGGAGATACGCAGTATTTT.

This clone was detected only a few times. The DNA of the CDR3 is TGTGCCAGCAGTAAAGACACCGAATGGGACTATGGCTACACCTTC. This encodes CASSKDTEWDYGYTF. This rearrangement joins TRBV27 to TRBJ1-2; unclear D gene. Germline values: CDR1 MNHEY, CDR2 SMNVEV (reference sequence). This CDR3 has 15 residues. Trimming pared 5 bases from V and 3 bases from J, leaving 16 bases between.

This chain joins TRBV7-9 and TRBJ1-2, with TRBD1 matching 7 bases. Looked up from germline, CDR1 is SEHNR and CDR2 is FQNEAQ (reference sequence). Trimming at V came to 8 bases and at J to 5 bases, leaving 8 bases not matched to a gene. The CDR3 length is 13 residues. The CDR3 here is CASQDRDEYGYTF. In nucleotides, the CDR3 is TGTGCCAGCCAAGACAGGGACGAGTATGGCTACACCTTC.

The sample holds one count of this clone. V usage is TRBV7-6 and J usage is TRBJ2-1, with 7 bases matching TRBD2. The CDR3 consists of 15 residues. Looked up from germline, CDR1 is SGHVS and CDR2 is FNYEAQ. V was pared by 5 bases and J by 7 bases, with 11 bases of the junction left unmatched. This CDR3 is CASSPTDGGINEQFF. The DNA for the CDR3 is TGTGCCAGCAGCCCCACGGACGGGGGGATAAATGAGCAGTTCTTC.

The chain is built from TRBV19 and TRBJ1-5; weak D call: TRBD1 (5 bases). CDR1 LNHDA and CDR2 SQIVND come from the germline V gene (reference sequence). The V end was cut by 5 bases, the J end by 5 bases, with 13 bases between. This CDR3 has 14 amino acids. CDR3 in DNA: TGTGCCAGTAGTCAACGGATAGGGGATCAGCCCCAGCATTTT. This codes for CASSQRIGDQPQHF.

The J gene is TRBJ1-2, the V gene TRBV10-3; D uncertain. CDR3 length equals 14 residues. V was clipped by 5 bases and J by 2 bases, with 12 bases between them. The germline V gene encodes CDR1 ENHRY and CDR2 SYGVKD. Here the CDR3 reads CAISPVGQNYGYTF. As DNA, the CDR3 is TGTGCCATCAGTCCCGTGGGCCAGAACTATGGCTACACCTTC.

This clone was observed a handful of times. This sequence joins TRBV6-5 and TRBJ1-1; weak D call: TRBD1 (5 bases). The CDR3 spans 14 residues. Germline lookup yields CDR1 MNHEY and CDR2 SVGAGI. The V end lost 2 bases, the J end lost 6 bases, and 13 bases lay between the germline ends. For the CDR3, the DNA is TGTGCCAGCAGTTACACAATTGACAGACCTGAAGCTTTCTTT. The encoded protein is CASSYTIDRPEAFF.

The gene calls are TRBV6-5 and TRBJ1-6; possibly TRBD1 for D (6 bases). V was pared by 4 bases and J by 8 bases, with 15 bases between. Germline V gene data show CDR1 as MNHEY and CDR2 as SVGAGI. This CDR3 contains 15 residues. CDR3 in amino acids: CASSSVGTNYSPLHF. The CDR3 bases are TGTGCCAGCAGTTCAGTCGGGACAAATTATTCACCCCTCCACTTT.

The rearrangement joins TRBV5-4 to TRBJ1-1; 7 nucleotides line up with TRBD1. There are 15 residues in the CDR3. The V gene's germline CDR1 is SGHNT and CDR2 YYREEE (reference sequence). V gave up 2 bases and J gave up 3 bases; unmatched junction bases: 7. The CDR3: CASSLSTRGDTEAFF. The CDR3 DNA reads as TGTGCCAGCAGCTTATCTACCAGGGGGGACACTGAAGCTTTCTTT.

This clone was seen a few times. The chain carries TRBV7-9 and TRBJ1-1; no firm D call. V was shortened by 5 bases and J by 5 bases, with 12 bases between the two germline ends. The CDR3 is 13 residues long. CDR1 is SEHNR and CDR2 is FQNEAQ in the germline V gene (reference sequence). Here the CDR3 DNA reads TGTGCCAGCAGCCTCTGGACTGGAACTGAAGCTTTCTTT. It encodes CASSLWTGTEAFF.

V and J are TRBV3-1 (or the pseudogene TRBV3-2) and TRBJ2-1, with 7 positions matching TRBD2. CDR3 length: 16 residues. Germline CDR1 is LGHDT and CDR2 is YNNKEL (reference sequence). V gave up 3 bases and J gave up 1 base; unmatched junction bases: 6. CDR3 region: CASSHWGGPSYNEQFF. In DNA form, the CDR3 reads TGTGCCAGCAGCCATTGGGGGGGACCATCCTACAATGAGCAGTTCTTC.